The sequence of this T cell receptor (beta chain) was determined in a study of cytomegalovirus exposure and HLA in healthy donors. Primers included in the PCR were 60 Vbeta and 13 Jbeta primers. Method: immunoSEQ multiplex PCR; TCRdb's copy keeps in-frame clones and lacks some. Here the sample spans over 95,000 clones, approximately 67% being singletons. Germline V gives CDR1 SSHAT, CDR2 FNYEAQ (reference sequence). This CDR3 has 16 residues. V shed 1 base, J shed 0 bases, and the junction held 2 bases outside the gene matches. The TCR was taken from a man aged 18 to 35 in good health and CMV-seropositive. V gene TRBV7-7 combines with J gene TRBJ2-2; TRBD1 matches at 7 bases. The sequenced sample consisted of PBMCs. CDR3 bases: TGTGCCAGCAGCTTAGTAGGGACAGCGAACACCGGGGAGCTGTTTTTT. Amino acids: CASSLVGTANTGELFF.